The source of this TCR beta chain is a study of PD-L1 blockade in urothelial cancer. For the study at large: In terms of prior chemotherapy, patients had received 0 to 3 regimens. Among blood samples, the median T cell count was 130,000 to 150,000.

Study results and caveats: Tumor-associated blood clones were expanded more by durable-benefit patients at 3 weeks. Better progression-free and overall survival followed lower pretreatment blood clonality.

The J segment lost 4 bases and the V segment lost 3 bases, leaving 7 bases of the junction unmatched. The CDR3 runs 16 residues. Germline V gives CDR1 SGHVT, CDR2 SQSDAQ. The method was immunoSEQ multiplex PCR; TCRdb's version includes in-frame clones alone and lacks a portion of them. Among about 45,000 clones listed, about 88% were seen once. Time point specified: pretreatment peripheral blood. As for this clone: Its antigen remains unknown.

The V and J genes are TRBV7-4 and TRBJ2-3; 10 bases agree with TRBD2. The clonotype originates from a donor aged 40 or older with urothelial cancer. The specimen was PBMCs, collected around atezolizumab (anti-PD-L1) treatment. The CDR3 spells CASSFASLAGADTQYF. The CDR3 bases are TGTGCCAGCAGCTTTGCGTCCCTAGCGGGAGCAGATACGCAGTATTTT. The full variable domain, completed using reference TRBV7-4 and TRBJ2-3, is GAGVSQSPRYKVAKRGRDVALRCDSISGHVTLYWYRQTLGQGSEVLTYSQSDAQRDKSGRPSGRFSAERPERSVSTLKIQRTEQGDSAVYLCASSFASLAGADTQYFGPGTRLTVL.